This T cell receptor beta chain originates from a study of shared clonotypes between healthy human individuals. CD4+ cell separation produced CD45RA+ naive and CD45RA-negative memory subsets. This CDR3 contains 16 residues. Per germline, CDR1 SGHAT and CDR2 FQNNGV. V was pared by 4 bases and J by 5 bases, with 20 bases between. Produced via immunoSEQ multiplex PCR; TCRdb's table is partial and in-frame only. The table records roughly 1 million clones, roughly 80% of them present only once. The sequencing input was memory CD4+ T cells sorted from blood. Subset in this sample: CD45RA-negative fraction. The origin of this receptor is a man aged 18-30 years in good health. J is TRBJ2-5 and V is TRBV11-2, with a weak D call TRBD2 (6 bases). The CDR3 sequence: CASSSRRAYLGETQYF. CDR3 nucleotides: TGTGCCAGCAGCTCCCGGAGGGCGTACCTCGGTGAGACCCAGTACTTC.